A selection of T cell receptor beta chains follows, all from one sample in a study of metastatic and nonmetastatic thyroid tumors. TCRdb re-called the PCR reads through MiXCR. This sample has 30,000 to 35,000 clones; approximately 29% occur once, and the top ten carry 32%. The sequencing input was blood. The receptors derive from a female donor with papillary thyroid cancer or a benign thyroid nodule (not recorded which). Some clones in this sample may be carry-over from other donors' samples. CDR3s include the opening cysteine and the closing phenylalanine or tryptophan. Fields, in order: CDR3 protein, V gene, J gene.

CDR3 protein: CASSRRAPMNTEAFF
V gene: TRBV6-1
J gene: TRBJ1-1

CDR3 protein: CASSLGYGGLSYEQYF
V gene: TRBV19
J gene: TRBJ2-7

CDR3 protein: CASSSTAGRDIQYF
V gene: TRBV7-2
J gene: TRBJ2-4

CDR3 protein: CAWTASGANVLTF
V gene: TRBV30
J gene: TRBJ2-6

CDR3 protein: CATGAFSGFSYNEQFF
V gene: TRBV24-1
J gene: TRBJ2-1

CDR3 protein: CASRSDTKPQHF
V gene: TRBV2
J gene: TRBJ1-5

CDR3 protein: CTRSPPQGLNEQFF
V gene: TRBV18
J gene: TRBJ2-1

CDR3 protein: CASSVGLAGRDEQFF
V gene: TRBV5-1
J gene: TRBJ2-1

CDR3 protein: CDSSPNQTSGSYEQYF
V gene: TRBV6-1
J gene: TRBJ2-7

CDR3 protein: CASSQGLAGVGKETQYF
V gene: TRBV11-3
J gene: TRBJ2-5

CDR3 protein: CASSYGTNEKLFF
V gene: TRBV6-5
J gene: TRBJ1-4

CDR3 protein: CASKFAGVEFF
V gene: TRBV2
J gene: TRBJ2-1

CDR3 protein: CSASSSGQETQYF
V gene: TRBV20-1
J gene: TRBJ2-5

CDR3 protein: CASSILKYEQYF
V gene: TRBV5-6
J gene: TRBJ2-7

CDR3 protein: CATSAPTGDDYGYTF
V gene: TRBV24-1
J gene: TRBJ1-2

CDR3 protein: CASSPRGLLSYNEQFF
V gene: TRBV28
J gene: TRBJ2-1

CDR3 protein: CASSRVSGRIGELFF
V gene: TRBV11-2
J gene: TRBJ2-2

CDR3 protein: CASGTREEETQYF
V gene: TRBV28
J gene: TRBJ2-5

CDR3 protein: CSARDLWPETQYF
V gene: TRBV20-1
J gene: TRBJ2-5

CDR3 protein: CASSQVATGGPKNEQFF
V gene: TRBV3-1
J gene: TRBJ2-1

CDR3 protein: CASRVDTLQETQYF
V gene: TRBV6-1
J gene: TRBJ2-5

CDR3 protein: CASSQGLPSSQPQHF
V gene: TRBV3-1
J gene: TRBJ1-5

CDR3 protein: CASSLLAGGDNEQYF
V gene: TRBV12-3/TRBV12-4
J gene: TRBJ2-7

CDR3 protein: CASVNPNGGLHYF
V gene: TRBV28
J gene: TRBJ2-7

CDR3 protein: CASSKTRQGAFGYGYTF
V gene: TRBV4-3
J gene: TRBJ1-2

CDR3 protein: CRARGYRGQDCEKLFF
V gene: TRBV20-1
J gene: TRBJ1-4

CDR3 protein: CASSTASGQSYEQYF
V gene: TRBV19
J gene: TRBJ2-7

CDR3 protein: CASSPRSREDEQYF
V gene: TRBV18
J gene: TRBJ2-7

CDR3 protein: CGSSAGTYEQCF
V gene: TRBV28
J gene: TRBJ2-7

CDR3 protein: CASSSQRIYNEQFF
V gene: TRBV6-2/TRBV6-3
J gene: TRBJ2-1

CDR3 protein: CASSYTSDRSYEQYF
V gene: TRBV6-5
J gene: TRBJ2-7

CDR3 protein: CSASHPGQLSNQPQHF
V gene: TRBV20-1
J gene: TRBJ1-5

CDR3 protein: CSVLLAGVDNGELFF
V gene: TRBV29-1
J gene: TRBJ2-2

CDR3 protein: CASTLGPEEMNTDAFF
V gene: TRBV7-6
J gene: TRBJ1-1

CDR3 protein: CSARETIAGGEQFF
V gene: TRBV20-1
J gene: TRBJ2-1